This T cell receptor beta chain was retrieved from a study of CD8 T cells in Susac syndrome. Study-level findings and limits: That the number of individuals in its TCR sequencing and HLA analysis was relatively small was acknowledged by the study.

The CDR3 is 12 residues long. Trimming stripped 6 bases from V and 3 bases from J, with 8 bases between. Germline CDR1 GTSNPN, CDR2 SVGIG (reference sequence). CD8+ and CD4+ T cells from blood underwent TCR beta sequencing. Negative isolation yielded CD4+ and CD8+ T cells, and FACS enriched TEMRA cells. On this clonotype: Its antigen is currently unknown.

Random hexamers served to reverse transcribe about 0.5 to 1 ug RNA. TCR beta CDR3 was amplified by immunoSEQ covering 54 Vbeta and 13 Jbeta. TCRdb reprocessed the immunoSEQ multiplex PCR reads via MiXCR and lists one record per CDR3 protein. The top ten clones hold around 0.082% of a sample with around 200,000 distinct CDR3 sequences, 85% to 95% of them seen once. The chain is built from TRBV30 and TRBJ2-2; D is possibly TRBD2 (6 bases). Sequencing was performed on CD4+ T cells from PBMCs. The receptor's source is a human donor with multiple sclerosis. The CDR3 bases are TGTGCCTGCTGGGAGGACACCGGGGAGCTGTTTTTT. As protein: CACWEDTGELFF.